This TCR beta chain was identified in a study of blood T cell repertoires in COVID-19. Turning to the study itself: The analysed material was cDNA or gDNA that came from T cells, B-cell-depleted T cells, or PBMCs.

CDR1 SEHNR and CDR2 FQNEAQ come from the germline V gene (reference sequence). The trim removed 5 bases at V and 1 base at J, leaving 6 bases unmatched. The CDR3 loop spans 15 amino acids. TCRdb's copy holds only in-frame clones and misses some; the assay was immunoSEQ multiplex PCR. The sample consists of 150,000 to 200,000 clones, roughly three quarters of them appearing once. V is TRBV7-9 and J is TRBJ2-5, with TRBD2 matching over 8 bases. Sample: peripheral blood. The TCR originated in a woman in her thirties or forties with COVID-19, enrolled during active disease. CDR3 sequence (DNA): TGTGCCAGCAGCCGCCGGGGGGGCTCCCAAGAGACCCAGTACTTC. As protein: CASSRRGGSQETQYF.